This T cell receptor beta chain is drawn from a study of cytomegalovirus exposure and HLA in healthy donors. Study-level findings and limits: Despite most TCR sequences being rare, some public TCRs occurred in many donors.

J lost 0 bases, V lost 7 bases, and 11 bases had no gene match. The CDR3 extends over 15 amino acids. Germline lookup yields CDR1 SQVTM and CDR2 ANQGSEA. The study ran its PCR with 60 Vbeta and 13 Jbeta primers. Only in-frame clones appear in the TCRdb table, and some are missing; sequencing was by immunoSEQ multiplex PCR. Altogether 150,000 to 200,000 clones are present, around three quarters being singletons, with the ten largest covering around 3.1%. In this sample, this clone turned up a few times. Its antigen is undetermined. The sequencing sample was made of PBMCs. The rearrangement uses TRBV29-1 and TRBJ1-1, with 7 bases fitting TRBD1. This receptor was taken from a woman aged 40 to 55 in good health and CMV-seronegative. CDR3 amino acids: CSGRQGWGMNTEAFF. Here the CDR3 DNA reads TGCAGCGGAAGACAGGGTTGGGGAATGAACACTGAAGCTTTCTTT.